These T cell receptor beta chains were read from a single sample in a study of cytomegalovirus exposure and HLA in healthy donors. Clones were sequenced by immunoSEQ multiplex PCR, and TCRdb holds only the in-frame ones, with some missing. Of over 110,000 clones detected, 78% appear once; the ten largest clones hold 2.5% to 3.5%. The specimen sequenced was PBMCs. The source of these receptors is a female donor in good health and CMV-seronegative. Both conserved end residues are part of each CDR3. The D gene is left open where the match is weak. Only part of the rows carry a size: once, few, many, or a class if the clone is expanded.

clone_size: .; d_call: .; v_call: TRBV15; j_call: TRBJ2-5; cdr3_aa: CATSRAGTRALGEQYF; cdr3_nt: TGTGCCACCAGCAGAGCCGGGACACGCGCTTTAGGGGAGCAGTACTTC
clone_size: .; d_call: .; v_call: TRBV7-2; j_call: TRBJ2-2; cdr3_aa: CASSLGFRTGELFF; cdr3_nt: TGTGCCAGCAGCTTAGGCTTCCGGACCGGGGAGCTGTTTTTT
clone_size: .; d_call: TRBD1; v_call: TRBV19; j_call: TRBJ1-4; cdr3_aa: CASSTPTGEKLFF; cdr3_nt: TGTGCCAGTAGTACCCCGACAGGGGAGAAACTGTTTTTT
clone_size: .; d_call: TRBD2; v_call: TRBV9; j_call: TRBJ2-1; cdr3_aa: CASSPPGGAEQFF; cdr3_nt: TGTGCCAGCAGCCCCCCGGGGGGGGCAGAGCAGTTCTTC
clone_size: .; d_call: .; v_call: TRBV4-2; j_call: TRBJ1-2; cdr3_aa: CASSQDITSNYGYTF; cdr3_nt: TGTGCCAGCAGCCAAGATATTACATCTAACTATGGCTACACCTTC
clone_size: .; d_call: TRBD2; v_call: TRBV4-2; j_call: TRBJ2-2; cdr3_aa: CASSQDRAGGTGELFF; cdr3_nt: TGTGCCAGCAGCCAAGATAGGGCGGGGGGGACCGGGGAGCTGTTTTTT
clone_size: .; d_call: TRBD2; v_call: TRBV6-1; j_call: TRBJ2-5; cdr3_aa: CASSEGVLAGTQETQYF; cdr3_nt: TGTGCCAGCAGTGAAGGGGTACTAGCGGGGACACAAGAGACCCAGTACTTC
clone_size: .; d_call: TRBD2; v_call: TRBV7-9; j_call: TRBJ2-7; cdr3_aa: CSSSPSRAGPYEQYF; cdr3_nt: TGTTCCAGCAGCCCCTCCAGAGCGGGACCCTACGAGCAGTACTTC
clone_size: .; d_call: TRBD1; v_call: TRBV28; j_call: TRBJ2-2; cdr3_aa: CASRPTGRRGTGELFF; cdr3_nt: TGTGCCAGCAGACCGACCGGACGCAGGGGGACCGGGGAGCTGTTTTTT
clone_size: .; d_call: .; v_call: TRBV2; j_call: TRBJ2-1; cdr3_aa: CASSMTGFF; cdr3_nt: TGTGCCAGCAGTATGACAGGCTTCTTC
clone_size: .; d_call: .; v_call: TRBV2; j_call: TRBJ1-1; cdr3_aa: CASSDYRTDVGTEAFF; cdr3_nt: TGTGCCAGCAGTGACTACCGGACAGACGTAGGCACTGAAGCTTTCTTT
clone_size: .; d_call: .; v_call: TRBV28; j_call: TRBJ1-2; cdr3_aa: CASSPLAGANGYTF; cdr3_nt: TGTGCCAGCAGTCCCCTGGCGGGGGCGAATGGCTACACCTTC
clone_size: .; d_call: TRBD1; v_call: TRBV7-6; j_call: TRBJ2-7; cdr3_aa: CASSLEWSGQGYEQYF; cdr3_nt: TGTGCCAGCAGCTTAGAATGGTCGGGACAGGGTTACGAGCAGTACTTC
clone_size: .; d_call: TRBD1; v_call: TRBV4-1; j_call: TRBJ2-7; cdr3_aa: CASSHGQVNYEQYF; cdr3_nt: TGCGCCAGCAGCCACGGACAGGTAAACTACGAGCAGTACTTC
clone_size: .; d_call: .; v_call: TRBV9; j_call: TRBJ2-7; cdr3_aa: CASSAETAGGAYEQYF; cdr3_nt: TGTGCCAGCAGCGCGGAAACCGCGGGCGGTGCCTACGAGCAGTACTTC
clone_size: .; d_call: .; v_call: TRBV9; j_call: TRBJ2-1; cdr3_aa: CASGAGSSYNEQFF; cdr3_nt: TGTGCCAGCGGAGCGGGTAGCTCCTACAATGAGCAGTTCTTC
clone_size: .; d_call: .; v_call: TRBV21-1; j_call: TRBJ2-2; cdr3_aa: CASSMRRGNTGELFF; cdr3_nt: TGTGCCAGCAGCATGAGGCGGGGAAACACCGGGGAGCTGTTTTTT
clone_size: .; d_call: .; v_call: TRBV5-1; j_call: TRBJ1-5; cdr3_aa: CASSPLGGNQPQHF; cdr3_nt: TGCGCCAGCAGCCCTTTAGGAGGGAATCAGCCCCAGCATTTT
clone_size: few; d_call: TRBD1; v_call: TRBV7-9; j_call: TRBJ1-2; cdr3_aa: CASSYGTEWNGYTF; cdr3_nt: TGTGCCAGCAGCTACGGGACAGAGTGGAACGGCTACACCTTC
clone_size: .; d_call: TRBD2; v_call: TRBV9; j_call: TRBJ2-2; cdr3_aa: CASSVYGGGTGELFF; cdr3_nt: TGTGCCAGCAGCGTCTACGGGGGGGGCACCGGGGAGCTGTTTTTT
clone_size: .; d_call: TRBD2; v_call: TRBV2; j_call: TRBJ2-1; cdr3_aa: CASSDGGVEFF; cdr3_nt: TGTGCCAGCAGTGACGGGGGGGTAGAGTTCTTC
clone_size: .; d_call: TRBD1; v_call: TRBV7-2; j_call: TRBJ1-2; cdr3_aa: CASSLEGQGYGYTF; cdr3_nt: TGTGCCAGCAGCTTAGAGGGACAGGGCTATGGCTACACCTTC
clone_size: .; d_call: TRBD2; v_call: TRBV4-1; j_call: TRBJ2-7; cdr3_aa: CASSQEGVVGLAFSSYEQYF; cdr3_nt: TGCGCCAGCAGCCAAGAAGGGGTCGTGGGACTAGCGTTTAGCTCCTACGAGCAGTACTTC
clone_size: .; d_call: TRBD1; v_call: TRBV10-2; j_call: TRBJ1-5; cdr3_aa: CASSQGDQPQHF; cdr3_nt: TGCGCCAGCAGCCAGGGGGATCAGCCCCAGCATTTT
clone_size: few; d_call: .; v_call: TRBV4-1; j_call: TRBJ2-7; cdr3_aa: CASSPPRGEQYF; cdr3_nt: TGCGCCAGCAGCCCCCCCAGAGGCGAGCAGTACTTC
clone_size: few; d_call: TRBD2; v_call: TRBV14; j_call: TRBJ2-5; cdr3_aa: CASSQVGTSGRKTQYF; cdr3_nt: TGTGCCAGCAGCCAAGTCGGGACTAGCGGGAGAAAGACCCAGTACTTC
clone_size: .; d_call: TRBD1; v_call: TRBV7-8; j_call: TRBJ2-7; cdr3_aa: CASSLDRGTYEQYF; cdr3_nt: TGTGCCAGCAGCTTAGACAGGGGAACCTACGAGCAGTACTTC
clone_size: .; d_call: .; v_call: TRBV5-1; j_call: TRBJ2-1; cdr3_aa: CASSRTAIIAYNEQFF; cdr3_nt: TGCGCCAGCAGCAGGACAGCCATAATCGCCTACAATGAGCAGTTCTTC
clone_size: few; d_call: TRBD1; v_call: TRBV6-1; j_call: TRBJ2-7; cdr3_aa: CASSVRDRGTYEQYF; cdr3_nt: TGTGCCAGCAGCGTCCGGGACAGGGGAACATACGAGCAGTACTTC
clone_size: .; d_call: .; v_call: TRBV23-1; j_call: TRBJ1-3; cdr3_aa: CASSPGVKMVSGNTIYF; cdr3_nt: TGCGCCAGCAGTCCTGGAGTCAAAATGGTCTCTGGAAACACCATATATTTT
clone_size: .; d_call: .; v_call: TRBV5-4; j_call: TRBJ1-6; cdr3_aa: CASSLDPNSPLHF; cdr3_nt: TGTGCCAGCAGCTTGGATCCGAATTCACCCCTCCACTTT
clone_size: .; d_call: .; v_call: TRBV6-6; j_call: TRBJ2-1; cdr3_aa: CASNGRVSYNEQFF; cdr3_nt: TGTGCCAGCAACGGCAGGGTCTCCTACAATGAGCAGTTCTTC
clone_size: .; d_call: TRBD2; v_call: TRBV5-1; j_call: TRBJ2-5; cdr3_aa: CASSKTSGEETQYF; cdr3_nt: TGCGCCAGCAGCAAAACTAGCGGAGAAGAGACCCAGTACTTC
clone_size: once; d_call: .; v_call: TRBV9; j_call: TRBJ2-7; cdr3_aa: CASSFRDQGKGEQYF; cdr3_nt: TGTGCCAGCAGCTTCCGAGACCAGGGGAAGGGCGAGCAGTACTTC
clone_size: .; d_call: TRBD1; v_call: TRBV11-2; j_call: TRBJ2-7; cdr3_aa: CASSSSGGKSYEQYF; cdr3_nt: TGTGCCAGCAGCTCTTCAGGGGGTAAATCCTACGAGCAGTACTTC
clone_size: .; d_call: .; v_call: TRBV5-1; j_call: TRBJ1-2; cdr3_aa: CASSLERDYGYTF; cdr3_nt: TGCGCCAGCAGCTTGGAACGGGACTATGGCTACACCTTC
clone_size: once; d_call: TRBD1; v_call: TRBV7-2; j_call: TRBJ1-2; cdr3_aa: CASSSRTGATGGYTF; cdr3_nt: TGTGCCAGCAGCTCCCGGACAGGCGCAACTGGTGGCTACACCTTC
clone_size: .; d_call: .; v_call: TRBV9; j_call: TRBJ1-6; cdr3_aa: CASSVSSRSPLHF; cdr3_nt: TGTGCCAGCAGCGTTTCTTCTCGGTCACCCCTCCACTTT
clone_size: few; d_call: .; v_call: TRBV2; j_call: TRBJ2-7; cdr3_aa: CASSDQKGIYEQYF; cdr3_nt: TGTGCCAGCAGTGATCAGAAGGGGATATACGAGCAGTACTTC
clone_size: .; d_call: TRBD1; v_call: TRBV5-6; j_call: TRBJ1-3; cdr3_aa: CASSRPGQRLSGNTIYF; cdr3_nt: TGTGCCAGCAGCCGCCCGGGACAGCGACTCTCTGGAAACACCATATATTTT
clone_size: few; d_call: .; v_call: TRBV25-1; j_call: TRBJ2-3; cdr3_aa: CASSEGSWKGVTDTQYF; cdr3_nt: TGTGCCAGCAGTGAAGGATCCTGGAAAGGAGTCACAGATACGCAGTATTTT